These 9 T cell receptor beta chains share one sample of origin, sequenced in a study of Graves' ophthalmopathy and Graves' hyperthyroidism. As the template, RNA transcripts were used to amplify TCR beta CDR3 regions. A first-round RT-PCR used HTBI primers, followed by a second-round multiplex PCR. MiXCR, applied by TCRdb to the multiplex PCR reads, yields one record per CDR3 protein. Among some 400,000 distinct CDR3 sequences listed, about a sixth were seen once. Source material: peripheral blood. These receptor sequences come from a woman younger than 30 with Graves' ophthalmopathy.

The chain joins TRBV6-1 to TRBJ2-7; D remains unclear. Trimming pared 4 bases from V and 1 base from J, leaving 14 bases between. CDR1 and CDR2 from the germline V gene are MNHNS and SASEGT. The CDR3 contains 15 residues. The CDR3 loop is CASSASQGPSYEQYF. CDR3 bases: TGTGCCAGCAGTGCATCCCAAGGGCCGTCCTACGAGCAGTACTTC.

This clonotype occurred many times. Since no conserved phenylalanine or tryptophan closes the CDR3, a read error is the likely cause. This chain links TRBV19 with TRBJ1-1; no clear D gene. V lost 11 bases to trimming and J lost 4 bases, with 20 bases between them. This CDR3 spans 14 amino acids. CDR1 LNHDA and CDR2 SQIVND come from the germline V gene (reference sequence). CDR3 DNA: TGTGCCGCTAAAACGGGTGTCTTGGGCACTGAAGCTTTCTCT. Encoded protein: CAAKTGVLGTEAFS.

The chain is built from TRBV6-2 or TRBV6-3 and TRBJ2-2; D unresolved. The CDR3 is 13 amino acids. In germline, CDR1 is MNHEY, CDR2 SVGEGT. The ends were cut back, 2 bases at V and 7 bases at J, with 8 bases in the middle. CDR3 in DNA: TGTGCCAGCAGTTACCCAGTCCACGGGGAGCTGTTTTTT. As protein: CASSYPVHGELFF.

This clonotype was counted many times. The J gene is TRBJ2-7, the V gene TRBV29-1; D may be TRBD1 (6 bases). Between the trimmed V and J ends, which lost 5 bases and 2 bases, there was a span of 13 bases. CDR3 length equals 13 residues. In germline, CDR1 is SQVTM, CDR2 ANQGSEA. The CDR3 sequence: CSVSDRFPYEQYF. The CDR3, as DNA: TGCAGCGTTTCCGACAGGTTTCCCTACGAGCAGTACTTC.

This clonotype was seen ten or more times. This chain links TRBV24-1 with TRBJ2-7, with D perhaps matching TRBD1 or TRBD2 (5 bases each). The germline V gene has CDR1 KGHDR and CDR2 SFDVKD. V lost 3 bases and J lost 7, with 18 bases in between. The CDR3 is 15 amino acids. The CDR3 region is CATSDNREGVQEQYF. In DNA form, the CDR3 reads TGTGCCACCAGTGATAACCGGGAAGGGGTACAAGAGCAGTACTTC.

The chain carries TRBV24-1 and TRBJ1-2, with D unclear. Germline V gene sequence: CDR1 KGHDR, CDR2 SFDVKD. Trimming took 5 bases from V and 5 from J, leaving 11 bases between them. The length of the CDR3 is 13 residues. The CDR3 protein is CATSGRPYYGYTF. The CDR3 DNA reads TGTGCCACCAGTGGGAGGCCCTATTATGGCTACACCTTC.

This clonotype was detected many times. The chain couples TRBV7-2 to TRBJ1-1, with a possible D match to TRBD1 (6 bases). The ends were cut back, 3 bases at V and 1 base at J, with 12 bases in the middle. CDR3 length equals 15 residues. From germline, CDR1 is SGHTA and CDR2 FQGNSA. The CDR3 protein is CASSFPGQSNTEAFF. The DNA of the CDR3 is TGTGCCAGCAGCTTCCCGGGACAATCGAACACTGAAGCTTTCTTT.

This clonotype was detected ten times or more. The genes are TRBV19 and TRBJ1-1; the D gene is possibly TRBD1 (6 bases). Trimming cost V 6 bases and J 0 bases, with 14 bases left between them. Germline values: CDR1 LNHDA, CDR2 SQIVND (reference sequence). The CDR3 is made up of 15 amino acids. CDR3 coding DNA: TGTGCCAGTAGAGCCGGGACACGCTTGAACACTGAAGCTTTCTTT. This sequence encodes CASRAGTRLNTEAFF.

The rearrangement uses TRBV3-1 and TRBJ2-2; D may be TRBD1 (5 bases). CDR3 length equals 15 residues. V lost 4 bases and J lost 0, with 9 bases in between. Germline loops: CDR1 LGHDT, CDR2 YNNKEL (reference sequence). CDR3 sequence (DNA): TGTGCCAGCAGCCGGGGCAGCGCGAACACCGGGGAGCTGTTTTTT. Translated, it gives CASSRGSANTGELFF.